This T cell receptor (beta chain) is drawn from a study of shared clonotypes between healthy human individuals. Produced via immunoSEQ multiplex PCR; TCRdb's table is partial and in-frame only. The table shows around 700,000 clones, with about 91% occurring only once. V was trimmed by 5 bases and J by 4 bases, leaving 12 bases between them. Germline loops: CDR1 SGHVS, CDR2 FQNEAQ. This CDR3 spans 13 amino acids. CD45RO negativity and positive selection for CCR7 defined naive CD8 cells, a population that excluded terminally differentiated effector memory CD45RA+ cells. The sequence came from a man aged 25 to 40 in good health. This sequence joins TRBV7-8 and TRBJ2-7; D is possibly TRBD1 (5 bases). Sequencing was carried out using naive CD8+ T cells sorted from blood. The CDR3 nucleotides are TGTGCCAGCAGCCTATGGCAGGGTTACGAGCAGTACTTC. Amino acids: CASSLWQGYEQYF.